This T cell receptor (beta chain) is drawn from a study of tumor and adjacent non-tumor tissue in lung cancer. The template was RNA from unsorted bulk tissue. More than 3 cm separated this lung sample from the edge of the tumor. The CDR3 loop spans 15 amino acids. Germline lookup yields CDR1 SGHNT and CDR2 YYREEE (reference sequence). A modified ARM-PCR protocol with three rounds of nested PCR amplified TCRbeta. TCRdb analysed the multiplex PCR reads with MiXCR anew, one entry per CDR3 protein. The sample yields 85,000 to 130,000 distinct CDR3 sequences, 60% to 80% seen once. Regarding this clonotype: At one end, the junction sequence differs from germline, possibly due to a read error.

The material sequenced was distant non-tumor lung tissue. The V call is TRBV5-4, the J call TRBJ2-7, with a weak D call TRBD2 (6 bases). The TCR originated in a young man with non-small cell lung cancer. CDR3: CASSFGTSKNREQYF. The DNA of the CDR3 is TGTGCTAGCAGCTTCGGGACTTCGAAGAACAGGGAGCAGTACTTC.